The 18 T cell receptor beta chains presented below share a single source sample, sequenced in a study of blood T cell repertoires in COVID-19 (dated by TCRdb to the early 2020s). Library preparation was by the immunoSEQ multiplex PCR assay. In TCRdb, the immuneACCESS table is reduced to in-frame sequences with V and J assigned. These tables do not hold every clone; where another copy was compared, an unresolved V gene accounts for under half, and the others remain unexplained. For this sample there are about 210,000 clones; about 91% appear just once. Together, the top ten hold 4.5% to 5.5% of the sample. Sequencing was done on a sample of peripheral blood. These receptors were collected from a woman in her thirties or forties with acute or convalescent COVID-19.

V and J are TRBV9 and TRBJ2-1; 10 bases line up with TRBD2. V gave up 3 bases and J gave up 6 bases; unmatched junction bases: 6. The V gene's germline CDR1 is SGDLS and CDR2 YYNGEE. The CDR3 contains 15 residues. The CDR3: CASSGTSGTRNEQFF. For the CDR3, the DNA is TGTGCCAGCAGCGGAACTAGCGGGACTCGCAATGAGCAGTTCTTC.

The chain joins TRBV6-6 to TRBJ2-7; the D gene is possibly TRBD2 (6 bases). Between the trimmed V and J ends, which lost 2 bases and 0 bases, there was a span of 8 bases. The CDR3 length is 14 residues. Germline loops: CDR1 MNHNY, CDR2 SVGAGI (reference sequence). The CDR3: CASSYVGSSYEQYV. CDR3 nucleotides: TGTGCCAGCAGTTACGTCGGGAGCTCCTACGAGCAGTACGTC.

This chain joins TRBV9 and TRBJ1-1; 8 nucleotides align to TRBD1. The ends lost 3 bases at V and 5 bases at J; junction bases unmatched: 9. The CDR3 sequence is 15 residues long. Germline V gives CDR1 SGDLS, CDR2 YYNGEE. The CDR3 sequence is CASSAETGDYTEAFF. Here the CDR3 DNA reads TGTGCCAGCAGCGCAGAGACAGGGGATTATACTGAAGCTTTCTTT.

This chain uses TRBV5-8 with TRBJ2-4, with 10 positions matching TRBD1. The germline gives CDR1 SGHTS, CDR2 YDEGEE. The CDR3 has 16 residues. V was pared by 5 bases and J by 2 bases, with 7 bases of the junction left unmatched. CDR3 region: CASRTGTGVPKNIQYF. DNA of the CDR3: TGTGCCAGCAGAACCGGGACAGGGGTTCCCAAAAACATTCAGTACTTC. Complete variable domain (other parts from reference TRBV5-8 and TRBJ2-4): EAGVTQSPTHLIKTRGQQATLRCSPISGHTSVYWYQQALGLGLQFLLWYDEGEERNRGNFPPRFSGRQFPNYSSELNVNALELEDSALYLCASRTGTGVPKNIQYFGAGTRLSVL.

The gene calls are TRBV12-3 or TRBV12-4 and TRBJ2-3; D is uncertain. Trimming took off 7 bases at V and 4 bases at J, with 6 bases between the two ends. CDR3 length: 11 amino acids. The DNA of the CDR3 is TGTGCCAGCAATTCTGCAGATACGCAGTATTTT. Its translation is CASNSADTQYF.

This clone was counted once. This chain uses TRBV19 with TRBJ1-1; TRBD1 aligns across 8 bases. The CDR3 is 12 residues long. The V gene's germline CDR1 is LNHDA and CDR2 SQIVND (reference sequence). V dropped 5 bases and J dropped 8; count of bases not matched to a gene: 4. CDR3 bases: TGTGCCAGTAGTCCAAGGACAGGGGAAGCTTTCTTT. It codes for CASSPRTGEAFF.

The CDR3 spells CASSRQTGTEAFF. The CDR3 nucleotides are TGTGCCAGCAGCCGACAGACAGGGACTGAAGCTTTCTTT. The V gene is TRBV14, the J gene TRBJ1-1, with 7 nucleotides matching TRBD1. CDR3 length equals 13 residues. Germline V gives CDR1 SGHDN, CDR2 FVKESK. Trimming cost V 4 bases and J 5 bases; bases outside gene matches: 4.

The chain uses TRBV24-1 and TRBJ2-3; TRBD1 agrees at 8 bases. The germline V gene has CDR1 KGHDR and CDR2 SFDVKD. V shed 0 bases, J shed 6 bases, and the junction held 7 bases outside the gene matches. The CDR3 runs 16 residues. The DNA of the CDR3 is TGTGCCACCAGTGATTTGAAACAGGGGGGCCCCGATACGCAGTATTTT. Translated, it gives CATSDLKQGGPDTQYF.

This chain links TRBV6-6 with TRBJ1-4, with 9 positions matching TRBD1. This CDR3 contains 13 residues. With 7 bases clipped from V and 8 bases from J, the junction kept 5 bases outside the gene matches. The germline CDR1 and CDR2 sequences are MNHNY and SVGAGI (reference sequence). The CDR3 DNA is TGTGCCAGCACCTGGACAGGGGTGGAAAAACTGTTTTTT. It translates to CASTWTGVEKLFF.

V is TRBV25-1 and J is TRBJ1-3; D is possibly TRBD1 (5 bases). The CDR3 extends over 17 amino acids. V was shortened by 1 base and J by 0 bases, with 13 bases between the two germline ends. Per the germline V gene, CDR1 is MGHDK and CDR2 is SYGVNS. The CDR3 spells CASSELLEGSSGNTIYF. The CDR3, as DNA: TGTGCCAGCAGTGAATTGCTGGAGGGGAGCTCTGGAAACACCATATATTTT.

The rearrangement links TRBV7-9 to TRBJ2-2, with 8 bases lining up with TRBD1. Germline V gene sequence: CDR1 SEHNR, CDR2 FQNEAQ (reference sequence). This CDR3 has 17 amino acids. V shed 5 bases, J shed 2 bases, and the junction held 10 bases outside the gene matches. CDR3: CASSQRDRPENTGELFF. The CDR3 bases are TGTGCCAGCAGCCAACGGGACAGGCCGGAAAACACCGGGGAGCTGTTTTTT.

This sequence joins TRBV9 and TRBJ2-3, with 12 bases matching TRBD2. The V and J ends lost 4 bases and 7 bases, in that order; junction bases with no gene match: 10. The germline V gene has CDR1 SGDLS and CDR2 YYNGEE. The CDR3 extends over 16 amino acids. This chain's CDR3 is CASSPLAGGPTYTQYF. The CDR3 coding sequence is TGTGCCAGCAGCCCTCTAGCGGGGGGGCCGACGTATACGCAGTATTTT.

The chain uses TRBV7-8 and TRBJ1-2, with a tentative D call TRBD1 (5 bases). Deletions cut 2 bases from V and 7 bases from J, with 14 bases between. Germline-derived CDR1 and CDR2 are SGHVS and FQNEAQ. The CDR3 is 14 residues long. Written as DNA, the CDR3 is TGTGCCAGCAGCTTAAGGTCAGGGAATAGTGGCTACACCTTC. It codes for CASSLRSGNSGYTF.

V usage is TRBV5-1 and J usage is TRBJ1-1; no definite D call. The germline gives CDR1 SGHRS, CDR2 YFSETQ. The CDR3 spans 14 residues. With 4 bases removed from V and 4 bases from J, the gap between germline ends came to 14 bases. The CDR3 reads CASSLAGDSTEAFF. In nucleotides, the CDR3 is TGCGCCAGCAGCCTGGCCGGGGATAGCACTGAAGCTTTCTTT.

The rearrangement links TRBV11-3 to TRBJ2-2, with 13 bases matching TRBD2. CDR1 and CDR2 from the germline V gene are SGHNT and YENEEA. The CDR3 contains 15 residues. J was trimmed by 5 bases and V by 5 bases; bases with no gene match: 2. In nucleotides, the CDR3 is TGTGCCAGCAGCGGGACTAGCGGGGCTACCGGGGAGCTGTTTTTT. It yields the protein CASSGTSGATGELFF.

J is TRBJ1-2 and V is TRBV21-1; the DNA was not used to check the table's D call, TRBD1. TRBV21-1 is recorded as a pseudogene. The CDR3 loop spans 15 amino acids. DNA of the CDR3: TGTGCCAGCAGCAAAGGAGGATACAGGGGGTATGGCTACACCTTC. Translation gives CASSKGGYRGYGYTF.

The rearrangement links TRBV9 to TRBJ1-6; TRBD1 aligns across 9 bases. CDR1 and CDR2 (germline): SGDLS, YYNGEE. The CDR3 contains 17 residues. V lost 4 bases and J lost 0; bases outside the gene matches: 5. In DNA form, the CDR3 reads TGTGCCAGCAGCCCGGACAGGGGCCGCTCCTATAATTCACCCCTCCACTTT. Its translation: CASSPDRGRSYNSPLHF.

The CDR3 DNA sequence: TGTGCCAGCAGCCTAGCGGACGGACTATTCAATCAGCCCCAGCATTTT. Translation gives CASSLADGLFNQPQHF. V and J are TRBV5-5 and TRBJ1-5, with D unresolved. This CDR3 contains 16 residues. Germline CDR1 and CDR2: SGHKS and YYEKEE (reference sequence). Deletions cut 4 bases from V and 3 bases from J, with 17 bases between.